Listed here are 21 T cell receptor beta chains from one sample, sequenced in a study of naive and memory T cell subsets. Overall study findings and caveats: Especially in CD8 cells, naive repertoires contained a few larger clonotypes, possibly CD45RA-re-expressing memory cells.

Two oligonucleotides, mixed equimolar, formed the beta constant-region primer covering TRBC1 and TRBC2. The ligated cDNA underwent four PCR rounds using SP2 and nested alpha and beta constant-region primers. TCRdb redid the calling of the UMI-ligation and nested PCR reads with MiXCR, one entry per CDR3 protein. The table lists over 110,000 distinct CDR3 sequences, 15% to 25% of them singletons. Their antigens remain unidentified. The sequenced sample was naive CD8+ T cells from blood. Receptor source: a human donor in good health.

In DNA form, the CDR3 reads TGTGCCAGCAGTTTGCCGTATCCCACAGATACGCAGTATTTT. Translated, it gives CASSLPYPTDTQYF. The chain uses TRBV28 and TRBJ2-3; no firm D call. The CDR3 contains 14 residues. The V and J ends lost 3 bases and 2 bases respectively, with 9 bases between them. CDR1 and CDR2 (germline): MDHEN, SYDVKM.

This clonotype was picked up a small number of times. The rearrangement joins TRBV9 to TRBJ1-2, with D uncertain. CDR1 and CDR2 from the germline V gene are SGDLS and YYNGEE. The V end was cut by 2 bases, the J end by 2 bases, with 13 bases between. The CDR3 is made up of 15 amino acids. For the CDR3, the DNA is TGTGCCAGCAGCGTTGACTTTTCTGGAAACTATGGCTACACCTTC. Protein product: CASSVDFSGNYGYTF.

The chain is built from TRBV2 and TRBJ1-1; D is possibly TRBD1 (5 bases). CDR3 size: 13 residues. Germline V gene data show CDR1 as SNHLY and CDR2 as FYNNEI. V was cut by 7 bases and J by 7 bases, with 16 bases left in between. The DNA for the CDR3 is TGTGCCAGCACCCCCCAGGGAAAAGATGAAGCTTTCTTT. Translation gives CASTPQGKDEAFF.

The V call is TRBV15, the J call TRBJ2-7; 8 positions agree with TRBD2. Germline V gene sequence: CDR1 LNHNV, CDR2 YYDKDF (reference sequence). The trim removed 1 base at V and 2 bases at J, leaving 4 bases unmatched. The CDR3 covers 15 residues. The CDR3 spells CATSRGAGETYEQYF. The CDR3, as DNA: TGTGCCACCAGCAGAGGAGCGGGAGAAACCTACGAGCAGTACTTC.

V is TRBV6-6 and J is TRBJ2-7; D unresolved. This CDR3 has 15 residues. Germline V gene data show CDR1 as MNHNY and CDR2 as SVGAGI (reference sequence). The V end lost 7 bases, the J end lost 2 bases, and 18 bases lay between the germline ends. In DNA, the CDR3 is TGTGCCAGCACTACGGGTACCTTCTCCCCCTACGAGCAGTACTTC. Its protein product is CASTTGTFSPYEQYF.

CDR3 DNA sequence: TGTGCCAGCAGTTACCCGGGACAGGGTCACAATGAGCAGTTCTTC. Protein: CASSYPGQGHNEQFF. The chain joins TRBV6-5 to TRBJ2-1; 9 positions match TRBD1. The CDR3 is 15 residues long. Germline lookup yields CDR1 MNHEY and CDR2 SVGAGI. The junction had 4 bases not matched to a gene; V was cut back by 2 bases and J by 5 bases.

The chain links TRBV29-1 to TRBJ2-7; perhaps TRBD2 as D (5 bases). CDR1 is SQVTM, CDR2 ANQGSEA, per germline. The CDR3 length is 14 residues. The ends were cut back, 4 bases at V and 2 bases at J, with 15 bases in the middle. The CDR3 loop is CSVVLGSVTYEQYF. The CDR3 nucleotides are TGCAGCGTTGTCCTAGGGAGTGTGACCTACGAGCAGTACTTC.

This rearrangement joins TRBV28 to TRBJ2-7; D is tentatively TRBD1 or TRBD2 (7 bases each). The CDR3 loop spans 13 amino acids. CDR1 and CDR2 from the germline V gene are MDHEN and SYDVKM. CDR3 region: CAGGDRGFYEQYF. CDR3 nucleotide sequence: TGTGCAGGGGGGGACAGAGGATTCTACGAGCAGTACTTC.

The rearrangement uses TRBV6-6 and TRBJ1-3, with TRBD1 identical over 10 bases. Germline V lookup: CDR1 MNHNY, CDR2 SVGAGI (reference sequence). With V trimmed by 0 bases and J by 2 bases, 1 base remained unmatched. This CDR3 has 16 residues. This CDR3 reads CASSYSGQGAGNTIYF. The CDR3 coding sequence is TGTGCCAGCAGTTACTCCGGACAGGGGGCTGGAAACACCATATATTTT.

This clonotype was seen a handful of times. The chain has TRBV6-5 and TRBJ2-7, with D possibly being TRBD1 (5 bases). This CDR3 has 16 residues. V gave up 0 bases and J gave up 0 bases, with 12 bases separating them. CDR1 and CDR2 from the germline V gene are MNHEY and SVGAGI. The CDR3 region is CASSYSNLDTSYEQYF. The DNA for the CDR3 is TGTGCCAGCAGTTACTCGAATTTGGACACCTCCTACGAGCAGTACTTC.

The J gene is TRBJ2-7, the V gene TRBV5-6; D not certain. The CDR3 length is 14 residues. V was trimmed by 0 bases and J by 3 bases, leaving 10 bases between them. Germline CDR1 and CDR2: SGHDT and YYEEEE. CDR3 nucleotides: TGTGCCAGCAGCTTGGCCGGCGTGATCTACGAGCAGTACTTC. Translation gives CASSLAGVIYEQYF.

This chain connects TRBV29-1 to TRBJ2-2; D is undetermined. The germline V gene encodes CDR1 SQVTM and CDR2 ANQGSEA. V lost 5 bases to trimming and J lost 3 bases, with 10 bases between them. This CDR3 contains 13 residues. CDR3 sequence: CSVNPVDTGELFF. CDR3 bases: TGCAGCGTTAACCCAGTGGACACCGGGGAGCTGTTTTTT.

V gene TRBV7-6 combines with J gene TRBJ2-7; 7 positions agree with TRBD2. Germline CDR1 reads SGHVS; CDR2 reads FNYEAQ. The trim removed 0 bases at V and 5 bases at J, leaving 7 bases unmatched. The CDR3 covers 15 residues. CDR3 bases: TGTGCCAGCAGCTTAGCGGGGGGGAGTGCCCACGAGCAGTACTTC. Protein sequence: CASSLAGGSAHEQYF.

CDR3 residues: CASSEVVPDEQFF. The DNA for the CDR3 is TGCGCCAGCAGTGAGGTGGTGCCGGATGAGCAGTTCTTC. The V and J genes are TRBV10-2 and TRBJ2-1; D not resolved. Trimming pared 2 bases from V and 8 bases from J, leaving 10 bases between. CDR1 is WSHSY, CDR2 SAAADI, per germline. This CDR3 has 13 amino acids.

The genes are TRBV11-2 and TRBJ2-7, with a possible D match to TRBD1 (6 bases). Trimming pared 4 bases from V and 5 bases from J, leaving 9 bases between. The CDR3 contains 12 residues. Looked up from germline, CDR1 is SGHAT and CDR2 is FQNNGV. The DNA for the CDR3 is TGTGCCAGCAGCTCACAGGGAAACGAGCAGTACTTC. This sequence encodes CASSSQGNEQYF.

The chain has TRBV7-6 and TRBJ2-7, with D tentatively TRBD1 (5 bases). The CDR3 is 13 amino acids. Deletions cut 5 bases from V and 5 bases from J, with 13 bases between. Germline V lookup: CDR1 SGHVS, CDR2 FNYEAQ. Here the CDR3 reads CASSRPQGNEQYF. DNA for the CDR3: TGTGCCAGCAGCCGACCGCAGGGAAACGAGCAGTACTTC.

This clonotype was seen a handful of times. The rearrangement joins TRBV29-1 to TRBJ2-3, with unresolved D. Trimming cost V 4 bases and J 2 bases, with 16 bases left between them. The CDR3 loop spans 15 amino acids. Looked up from germline, CDR1 is SQVTM and CDR2 is ANQGSEA. The CDR3 sequence: CSVAQAIMYTDTQYF. Written as DNA, the CDR3 is TGCAGCGTTGCCCAGGCAATTATGTACACAGATACGCAGTATTTT.

This rearrangement joins TRBV3-1 to TRBJ2-3; unclear D gene. Germline V lookup: CDR1 LGHDT, CDR2 YNNKEL (reference sequence). V dropped 4 bases and J dropped 0 bases, with 8 bases sitting between them. The CDR3 is 14 residues long. The CDR3 loop reads CASSPGLSTDTQYF. The CDR3 DNA is TGTGCCAGCAGCCCGGGCCTTAGCACAGATACGCAGTATTTT.

The gene calls are TRBV13 and TRBJ2-7, with a tentative D call TRBD2 (5 bases). The V end lost 5 bases, the J end lost 3 bases, and 11 bases lay between the germline ends. Looked up from germline, CDR1 is PRHDT and CDR2 is FYEKMQ (reference sequence). The CDR3 has 13 amino acids. The CDR3 DNA sequence: TGTGCCAGCAGCGCGGGCTACAACTACGAGCAGTACTTC. Translated: CASSAGYNYEQYF.

This clonotype was found a few times. The chain recombines TRBV28 with TRBJ1-5; tentative D call: TRBD1 (5 bases). Germline V gene lookup returns CDR1 MDHEN and CDR2 SYDVKM. V shed 4 bases and J shed 0 bases, with 10 bases lying between them. The CDR3 sequence is 15 residues long. CDR3 residues: CASSSGDYSNQPQHF. CDR3 DNA sequence: TGTGCCAGCAGTTCGGGGGATTATAGCAATCAGCCCCAGCATTTT.

The sample holds a few counts of this clonotype. As DNA, the CDR3 is TGTGCCAGCAGTAGCGGACAGGGTCTTTCGTCCGACAGTCCCTACGAGCAGTACTTC. Its translation: CASSSGQGLSSDSPYEQYF. The rearrangement uses TRBV28 and TRBJ2-7, with 8 bases that match TRBD1. Germline V CDR1 and CDR2: MDHEN, SYDVKM. The CDR3 extends over 19 amino acids. With 5 bases clipped from V and 2 bases from J, the junction kept 20 bases outside the gene matches.